The 25 T cell receptor beta chains below were found in one sample sequenced in a study of T cells in Graves' hyperthyroidism and ophthalmopathy. Using RNA transcripts as the source, TCR beta CDR3 regions were amplified. A set of HTBI primers served as the primers for a first-round RT-PCR of the TCR CDR3. TCRdb processed the multiplex PCR reads anew with MiXCR; each CDR3 protein has one entry. The data hold hundreds of thousands of distinct CDR3 sequences, with less than 25% observed a single time. Sequencing used blood. The source of these receptors is a woman in her twenties or thirties with Graves' ophthalmopathy.

The V call is TRBV3-1, the J call TRBJ1-1, with D maybe TRBD1 (6 bases). The germline V gene encodes CDR1 LGHDT and CDR2 YNNKEL (reference sequence). The CDR3 extends over 17 amino acids. Trimming pared 0 bases from V and 4 bases from J, leaving 18 bases between. The CDR3 coding sequence is TGTGCCAGCAGCCAAGAAGGCAGGGGCGCGGGTGGCACTGAAGCTTTCTTT. The encoded protein is CASSQEGRGAGGTEAFF. Combining the CDR3 with reference TRBV3-1 and TRBJ1-1 gives the whole variable domain DTAVSQTPKYLVTQMGNDKSIKCEQNLGHDTMYWYKQDSKKFLKIMFSYNNKELIINETVPNRFSPKSPDKAHLNLHINSLELGDSAVYFCASSQEGRGAGGTEAFFGQGTRLTVV.

This clonotype was observed at least ten times. The J gene is TRBJ2-7, the V gene TRBV20-1; D is unresolved. The germline gives CDR1 DFQATT, CDR2 SNEGSKA (reference sequence). Trimming cost V 5 bases and J 4 bases, with 15 bases left between them. This CDR3 has 13 residues. CDR3 amino acids: CSAGWARMYEQYF. The CDR3 nucleotides read TGCAGTGCTGGGTGGGCGCGGATGTACGAGCAGTACTTC.

This clonotype was seen many times. The chain joins TRBV20-1 to TRBJ1-2; TRBD1 agrees at 9 bases. V lost 5 bases, J lost 4 bases, and 8 bases stayed unmatched. The CDR3 is 14 residues long. Germline V gives CDR1 DFQATT, CDR2 SNEGSKA (reference sequence). The chain's CDR3 is CSAGHRGRAYGYTF. CDR3 DNA sequence: TGCAGTGCTGGACACAGGGGGCGCGCCTATGGCTACACCTTC.

This clonotype was counted at least ten times. Relative to the germline gene, one junction end is altered; a read error may explain this. The chain combines TRBV6-2 or TRBV6-3 with TRBJ1-5; D is possibly TRBD1 (5 bases). CDR3 length equals 18 residues. Germline values: CDR1 MNHEY, CDR2 SVGEGT. For the CDR3, the DNA is TGTGTCAGCAGTTATCTGACAGATATAGAATATAGCAATCAGCCCCAGCATTTT. It yields the protein CVSSYLTDIEYSNQPQHF.

This clonotype occurred a few times. Lacking the conserved final phenylalanine or tryptophan, this CDR3 likely reflects a read error. The chain links TRBV6-1 to TRBJ1-3; 7 nucleotides align to TRBD1. The germline CDR1 and CDR2 sequences are MNHNS and SASEGT. This CDR3 is 14 amino acids long. Trimming at V came to 7 bases and at J to 0 bases, leaving 3 bases not matched to a gene. The DNA for the CDR3 is TGTGCCAGCAAGAACAGGGGCTCTGGAAACACCATATATGTT. This sequence encodes CASKNRGSGNTIYV.

This clonotype has a count of ten or more. The V and J genes are TRBV29-1 and TRBJ1-3, with 9 bases lining up with TRBD1. The V gene's germline CDR1 is SQVTM and CDR2 ANQGSEA. The CDR3 spans 13 residues. The junction had 5 bases not matched to a gene; V was cut back by 7 bases and J by 4 bases. The chain's CDR3 is CSGGTGSGNTIYF. The CDR3 DNA reads as TGCAGCGGTGGGACAGGGTCCGGAAACACCATATATTTT.

The V gene is TRBV12-3 or TRBV12-4, the J gene TRBJ1-2; the D is unclear. The CDR3 runs to 14 residues. Trimming shortened V by 6 bases and J by 4 bases, and 15 bases separated the two germline ends. CDR3 sequence: CASSLRMVTYGYTF. CDR3 DNA sequence: TGTGCCAGCAGCCTGAGAATGGTAACCTATGGCTACACCTTC.

In its sample, this clonotype was seen many times. The chain links TRBV29-1 to TRBJ1-3; possibly TRBD1 for D (5 bases). Germline V lookup: CDR1 SQVTM, CDR2 ANQGSEA. V shed 2 bases and J shed 1 base, with 9 bases lying between them. The length of the CDR3 is 14 residues. The chain's CDR3 is CSVETGLSGNTIYF. The CDR3 coding sequence is TGCAGCGTTGAAACAGGCCTTTCTGGAAACACCATATATTTT.

This clonotype was found many times. This sequence joins TRBV6-1 and TRBJ2-7; D ambiguous. Looked up from germline, CDR1 is MNHNS and CDR2 is SASEGT. The V and J ends lost 7 bases and 6 bases respectively, with 7 bases between them. This CDR3 region has 10 residues. The CDR3 DNA sequence: TGTGCCAGCACAAGGATCGAGCAGTACTTC. This translates into CASTRIEQYF.

This clonotype was found many times. This chain connects TRBV12-3 or TRBV12-4 to TRBJ2-5; TRBD1 matches 9 bases. The CDR3 is 14 amino acids. J lost 6 bases, V lost 10 bases, and 12 bases had no gene match. Written as DNA, the CDR3 is TGTGCCACCACCTCGGACAGGGGCGGGAAGACCCAGTACTTC. Its protein product is CATTSDRGGKTQYF.

There are many counts of this clonotype. The V and J genes are TRBV6-1 and TRBJ1-5; tentatively, D is TRBD1 (6 bases). The CDR3 is 16 residues long. The V end lost 7 bases, the J end lost 2 bases, and 18 bases lay between the germline ends. Germline CDR1 reads MNHNS; CDR2 reads SASEGT. CDR3: CASTFTQGTGNQPQHF. DNA of the CDR3: TGTGCCAGCACCTTTACGCAGGGGACCGGCAATCAGCCCCAGCATTTT.

This CDR3 reads CSARDDRGITEAFF. Here the CDR3 DNA reads TGCAGTGCTAGAGACGACAGGGGGATCACTGAAGCTTTCTTT. The chain has TRBV20-1 and TRBJ1-1, with 9 bases that match TRBD1. Germline assignment: CDR1 DFQATT and CDR2 SNEGSKA (reference sequence). The CDR3 spans 14 residues. V lost 0 bases, J lost 4 bases, and 3 bases stayed unmatched.

V gene TRBV20-1 combines with J gene TRBJ2-7, with TRBD1 matching 9 bases. The CDR3 loop spans 15 amino acids. Germline V lookup: CDR1 DFQATT, CDR2 SNEGSKA (reference sequence). With V trimmed by 5 bases and J by 3 bases, 11 bases remained unmatched. The CDR3 DNA reads TGCAGTGCTTTAGTTAACAGGGGGCCCTACTACGAGCAGTACTTC. This codes for CSALVNRGPYYEQYF.

This clonotype has more than one count but fewer than ten. The J gene is TRBJ1-2, the V gene TRBV6-2 or TRBV6-3, with 10 nucleotides matching TRBD1. The germline V gene has CDR1 MNHEY and CDR2 SVGEGT. The CDR3 is made up of 18 amino acids. V shed 5 bases and J 1 base; nucleotides not matched to a gene: 13. CDR3: CASSRQGTGARVNYGYTF. As DNA, the CDR3 is TGTGCCAGCAGTCGCCAGGGGACAGGGGCGAGGGTTAACTATGGCTACACCTTC.

This clonotype showed up many times. The J gene is TRBJ1-5, the V gene TRBV2; maybe TRBD1 (5 bases). Looked up from germline, CDR1 is SNHLY and CDR2 is FYNNEI. Between the trimmed V and J ends, which lost 6 bases and 3 bases, there was a span of 9 bases. The CDR3 runs 13 residues. CDR3 bases: TGTGCCAGCAGGGGACTGATCAATCAGCCCCAGCATTTT. Its translation is CASRGLINQPQHF.

This clonotype was seen repeatedly, ten times or more. The chain carries TRBV27 and TRBJ1-1; 11 bases align to TRBD1. CDR1 and CDR2 (germline): MNHEY, SMNVEV (reference sequence). The CDR3 contains 15 residues. Trimming cost V 0 bases and J 5 bases; bases outside gene matches: 2. For the CDR3, the DNA is TGTGCCAGCAGTTTATCCGGGACAGGGGGTACTGAAGCTTTCTTT. Residues: CASSLSGTGGTEAFF.

This clonotype was seen repeatedly, ten times or more. Compared with germline, one end of the junction differs, possibly owing to a read error. The CDR3 protein is CANSLEGSYEQYF. The CDR3 nucleotides are TGTGCCAACAGCTTAGAGGGCTCCTACGAGCAGTACTTC. This chain joins TRBV13 and TRBJ2-7, with D maybe TRBD2 (5 bases). Germline CDR1 PRHDT, CDR2 FYEKMQ (reference sequence). The CDR3 sequence is 13 residues long.

The chain has TRBV19 and TRBJ1-3; tentatively, D is TRBD1 (5 bases). Trimming took off 10 bases at V and 0 bases at J, with 16 bases between the two ends. The germline CDR1 and CDR2 sequences are LNHDA and SQIVND (reference sequence). The CDR3 is made up of 15 amino acids. The CDR3 loop is CATAGDGTSGNTIYF. Here the CDR3 DNA reads TGTGCCACCGCTGGGGACGGGACCTCTGGAAACACCATATATTTT.

This clonotype was picked up many times. This chain links TRBV12-3 or TRBV12-4 with TRBJ1-6; D perhaps matches TRBD1 (5 bases). V was clipped by 1 base and J by 7 bases, with 17 bases between them. The CDR3 consists of 17 residues. CDR3 bases: TGTGCCAGCAGTTTAGTAGGGGACTCCCTGGGCAATTCACCCCTCCACTTT. It codes for CASSLVGDSLGNSPLHF.

The CDR3: CASSTRGEGSYGYTF. As DNA, the CDR3 is TGTGCCAGCAGTACTCGGGGGGAGGGGTCCTATGGCTACACCTTC. This sequence joins TRBV6-5 and TRBJ1-2; maybe TRBD1 (5 bases). Looked up from germline, CDR1 is MNHEY and CDR2 is SVGAGI. The V end was cut by 5 bases, the J end by 4 bases, with 17 bases between. This CDR3 is 15 amino acids long.

This clonotype was observed at least ten times. The V call is TRBV12-3 or TRBV12-4, the J call TRBJ1-1; the D gene is possibly TRBD1 (5 bases). The germline V and J ends were trimmed by 6 bases and 7 bases, with 18 bases remaining between them. CDR3 size: 14 residues. This CDR3 reads CASSPQGGEGEAFF. The CDR3 DNA is TGTGCCAGCAGCCCCCAGGGAGGGGAGGGTGAAGCTTTCTTT.

As concerns this clonotype: Since no conserved phenylalanine or tryptophan closes the CDR3, a read error is the likely cause. The chain recombines TRBV28 with TRBJ1-5, with 8 positions matching TRBD1. Germline CDR1 and CDR2: MDHEN and SYDVKM. This CDR3 contains 15 residues. With V trimmed by 6 bases and J by 1 base, 5 bases remained unmatched. The DNA of the CDR3 is TGTGCCAGCAGAAGACAGGGGAACAGCAATCAGCCCCAGCATCTT. As protein: CASRRQGNSNQPQHL.

This chain connects TRBV10-3 to TRBJ2-5; TRBD2 is a possible D gene (6 bases). The CDR3 length is 11 residues. The ends were cut back, 7 bases at V and 3 bases at J, with 6 bases in the middle. CDR1 is ENHRY, CDR2 SYGVKD, per germline. The CDR3 here is CAITSEETQYF. The CDR3, as DNA: TGTGCCATCACTAGCGAAGAGACCCAGTACTTC.

The chain has TRBV7-8 and TRBJ1-2; 8 nucleotides agree with TRBD1. The CDR3 length is 16 residues. J lost 7 bases, V lost 0 bases, and 10 bases had no gene match. From germline, CDR1 is SGHVS and CDR2 FQNEAQ. CDR3 protein: CASSLARSDRESGYTF. CDR3 bases: TGTGCCAGCAGCTTAGCGCGGTCGGACAGGGAAAGTGGCTACACCTTC.

This clonotype was counted ten times or more. J is TRBJ1-2 and V is TRBV28, with a tentative D call TRBD1 (6 bases). The V end lost 2 bases, the J end lost 4 bases, and 8 bases lay between the germline ends. Germline CDR1 and CDR2: MDHEN and SYDVKM. The CDR3 extends over 13 amino acids. The CDR3 bases are TGTGCCAGCAGTTTAACAGGGACCTATGGCTACACCTTC. This sequence encodes CASSLTGTYGYTF.